This T cell receptor beta chain was obtained from a study of PD-1 blockade in classical Hodgkin lymphoma. Turning to the study itself: Patients had nivolumab dosed at 3 mg/kg, delivered intravenously every 2 weeks. Findings of the study overall: The baseline diversity of complete responders showed similarity to that of newly diagnosed patients. CD4+ TCR diversity, unlike CD8+, rose significantly by C4D1. Anyone who began nivolumab under 1 year after ASCT was excluded.

With respect to this clone: What it recognizes is unknown.

Time point meaning: cycle 4 day 1 (C4D1), after 5 to 7 weeks of nivolumab. Autologous stem cell transplantation was followed by relapse in every patient, and brentuximab vedotin exposure varied. Using immunoSEQ multiplex PCR, the repertoire was profiled, and TCRdb retains in-frame clones only, with some absent. Here the sample spans around 60,000 clones, approximately 90% being singletons. The source was peripheral blood mononuclear cells (PBMCs), collected before the fourth cycle of nivolumab. This sequence originates from a human donor with classical Hodgkin lymphoma.

CDR3 region: CASSIDESTEAFF. As DNA, the CDR3 is TGTGCCAGTAGTATAGATGAATCGACTGAAGCTTTCTTT. V usage is TRBV19 and J usage is TRBJ1-1; D remains ambiguous. The ends were cut back, 0 bases at V and 5 bases at J, with 7 bases in the middle. The CDR3 is 13 amino acids. CDR1 and CDR2 from the germline V gene are LNHDA and SQIVND (reference sequence).